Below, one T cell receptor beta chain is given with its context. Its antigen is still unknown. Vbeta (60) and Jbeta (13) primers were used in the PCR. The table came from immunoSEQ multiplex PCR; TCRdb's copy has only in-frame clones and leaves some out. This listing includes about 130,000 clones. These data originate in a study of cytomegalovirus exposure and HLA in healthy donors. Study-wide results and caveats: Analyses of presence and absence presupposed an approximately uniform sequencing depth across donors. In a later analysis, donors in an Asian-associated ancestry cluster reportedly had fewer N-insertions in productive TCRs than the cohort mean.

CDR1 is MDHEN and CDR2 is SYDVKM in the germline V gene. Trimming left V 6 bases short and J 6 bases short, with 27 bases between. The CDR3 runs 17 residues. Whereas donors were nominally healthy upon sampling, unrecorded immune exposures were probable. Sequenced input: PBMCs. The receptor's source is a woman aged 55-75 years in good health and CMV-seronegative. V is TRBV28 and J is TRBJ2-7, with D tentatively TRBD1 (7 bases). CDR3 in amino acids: CASSLQPQGGASGEQYF. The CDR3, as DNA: TGTGCCAGCAGCCTACAACCCCAGGGGGGCGCAAGCGGCGAGCAGTACTTC.